One sample yielded the 28 T cell receptor beta chains listed below, sequenced in a study of T cell repertoires in cytomegalovirus infection. TCRdb independently ran MiXCR on the reads; one entry per CDR3 protein. The repertoire holds roughly 760,000 distinct CDR3 sequences, with less than 40% as singletons. The source material was PBMCs. These receptors were collected from a human donor in good health (CMV status not recorded). Some clones in this sample may be carry-over from other donors' samples.

Only a few counts were recorded for this clonotype. The chain joins TRBV19 to TRBJ1-5; D not resolved. Trimming took 3 bases from V and 7 from J, leaving 19 bases between them. The CDR3 spans 16 residues. Germline CDR1 LNHDA, CDR2 SQIVND (reference sequence). CDR3 sequence (DNA): TGTGCCAGTAGTATTCTGCTCGGCGCAACCCAGCAGCCCCAGCATTTT. Translated: CASSILLGATQQPQHF.

The chain carries TRBV28 and TRBJ1-1; no reliable D call. V was pared by 0 bases and J by 0 bases, with 14 bases between. This CDR3 spans 17 amino acids. Germline CDR1 reads MDHEN; CDR2 reads SYDVKM. CDR3 in amino acids: CASSLWADRTVNTEAFF. The DNA of the CDR3 is TGTGCCAGCAGTTTATGGGCAGACCGGACTGTGAACACTGAAGCTTTCTTT.

There are a few counts of this clonotype. The chain links TRBV7-2 to TRBJ1-3; unclear D gene. Trimming pared 1 base from V and 4 bases from J, leaving 11 bases between. CDR1 SGHTA and CDR2 FQGNSA come from the germline V gene. This CDR3 comprises 15 residues. CDR3 bases: TGTGCCAGCAGCTTAGACGACACATGGGGAAACACCATATATTTT. Residues: CASSLDDTWGNTIYF.

Comments on this clonotype: A much larger clone lies one base from this, so it may be a read error. The chain joins TRBV7-8 to TRBJ2-7; TRBD2 matches 8 bases. With V trimmed by 5 bases and J by 3 bases, 15 bases remained unmatched. Germline CDR1 is SGHVS and CDR2 is FQNEAQ. The CDR3 contains 17 residues. DNA for the CDR3: TGTGCCAGCAGCAACCAAATCACTAGCGGAATAAACTACGAGCAGTACTTC. Protein: CASSNQITSGINYEQYF.

The genes are TRBV6-6 and TRBJ1-4; TRBD1 is a possible D gene (6 bases). This CDR3 comprises 15 residues. The germline V gene has CDR1 MNHNY and CDR2 SVGAGI (reference sequence). V lost 8 bases and J 8 bases, leaving 21 bases between the germline ends. This chain's CDR3 is CASFSTPGAGEKLFF. CDR3 nucleotide sequence: TGTGCCAGCTTCTCTACCCCGGGGGCAGGCGAAAAACTGTTTTTT.

A few counts support this clonotype. The chain recombines TRBV28 with TRBJ1-2; D not certain. The germline V gene has CDR1 MDHEN and CDR2 SYDVKM. The CDR3 has 15 residues. V lost 7 bases to trimming and J lost 0 bases, with 15 bases between them. The CDR3 protein is CASTLHGRTNYGYTF. The CDR3 DNA follows: TGTGCCAGCACCCTCCATGGGCGAACTAACTATGGCTACACCTTC.

There are a few counts of this clonotype. The chain has TRBV12-3 or TRBV12-4 and TRBJ2-1; tentative D call: TRBD2 (5 bases). The CDR3 sequence is 10 residues long. V was cut by 8 bases and J by 8 bases, with 7 bases left in between. In DNA, the CDR3 is TGTGCCAGCGTGGGAGATGAGCAGTTCTTC. Residues: CASVGDEQFF.

The chain links TRBV19 to TRBJ1-5; tentatively, D is TRBD1 (5 bases). The length of the CDR3 is 15 residues. Deletions cut 8 bases from V and 4 bases from J, with 18 bases between. CDR1 is LNHDA and CDR2 is SQIVND in the germline V gene (reference sequence). The CDR3 DNA follows: TGTGCCAGTGCTAGGGGTCGACAGTGGAATCAGCCCCAGCATTTT. This codes for CASARGRQWNQPQHF. The complete variable domain, with remaining parts taken from reference TRBV19 and TRBJ1-5, reads DGGITQSPKYLFRKEGQNVTLSCEQNLNHDAMYWYRQDPGQGLRLIYYSQIVNDFQKGDIAEGYSVSREKKESFPLTVTSAQKNPTAFYLCASARGRQWNQPQHFGDGTRLSIL.

This clonotype was observed at least ten times. The J gene is TRBJ1-3, the V gene TRBV12-3 or TRBV12-4; D not resolved. This CDR3 is built from 13 residues. V lost 8 bases, J lost 1 base, and 9 bases lay in between. The CDR3 sequence is CASRRSSGNTIYF. For the CDR3, the DNA is TGTGCCAGCCGCAGGAGTTCTGGAAACACCATATATTTT.

The chain couples TRBV7-8 to TRBJ2-3; D may be TRBD2 (6 bases). In germline, CDR1 is SGHVS, CDR2 FQNEAQ. The germline V and J ends were trimmed by 0 bases and 8 bases, with 9 bases remaining between them. The CDR3 runs 13 residues. The CDR3 DNA sequence: TGTGCCAGCAGCTTAGCGCGGGGAGGTACGCAGTATTTT. Its protein is CASSLARGGTQYF.

The chain recombines TRBV7-2 with TRBJ2-7; either TRBD1 or TRBD2 may fit D (7 bases each). The V end lost 4 bases, the J end lost 5 bases, and 15 bases lay between the germline ends. The CDR3 spans 14 residues. Germline V gene data show CDR1 as SGHTA and CDR2 as FQGNSA. CDR3 sequence reads: CASSSRQGLNEQYF. The CDR3 nucleotides are TGTGCCAGCAGCTCGAGACAGGGACTAAACGAGCAGTACTTC.

This clonotype occurred a few times. The chain uses TRBV28 and TRBJ1-3, with 8 positions matching TRBD1. The V segment lost 6 bases and the J segment 5 bases; nucleotides outside the gene matches: 12. From germline, CDR1 is MDHEN and CDR2 SYDVKM. This CDR3 has 16 amino acids. CDR3 in DNA: TGTGCCAGCAGCGATATGGACAGGGCTGCCAGAAACACCATATATTTT. Its translation is CASSDMDRAARNTIYF. The full variable domain, in which reference TRBV28 and TRBJ1-3 provide the parts outside the CDR3, is DVKVTQSSRYLVKRTGEKVFLECVQDMDHENMFWYRQDPGLGLRLIYFSYDVKMKEKGDIPEGYSVSREKKERFSLILESASTNQTSMYLCASSDMDRAARNTIYFGEGSWLTVV.

This clonotype was observed a handful of times. The chain uses TRBV6-1 and TRBJ1-5, with a possible D match to TRBD1 (6 bases). The V end was cut by 7 bases, the J end by 6 bases, with 13 bases between. The CDR3 has 13 amino acids. CDR1 is MNHNS, CDR2 SASEGT, per germline. As DNA, the CDR3 is TGTGCCAGCACTTCAGGGGTAAGTCAGCCCCAGCATTTT. It codes for CASTSGVSQPQHF.

The chain has TRBV7-2 and TRBJ2-1; D gene ambiguous. Trimming took 2 bases from V and 6 from J, leaving 8 bases between them. Germline CDR1 reads SGHTA; CDR2 reads FQGNSA. The length of the CDR3 is 13 residues. The CDR3 coding sequence is TGTGCCAGCAGCTTAAGGGCTTTCAATGAGCAGTTCTTC. The encoded protein is CASSLRAFNEQFF.

CDR3 nucleotides: TGTGCCAGCAGTGGGGTGGGACGGTCGAACACCGGGGAGCTGTTTTTT. Protein product: CASSGVGRSNTGELFF. The V gene is TRBV25-1, the J gene TRBJ2-2, with D possibly called TRBD1 or TRBD2 (5 bases each). V lost 4 bases and J lost 0, with 12 bases in between. Germline lookup yields CDR1 MGHDK and CDR2 SYGVNS. CDR3 length: 16 residues.

This chain joins TRBV29-1 and TRBJ2-1; D gene ambiguous. The length of the CDR3 is 15 residues. The germline V and J ends were trimmed by 4 bases and 2 bases, with 15 bases remaining between them. The germline gives CDR1 SQVTM, CDR2 ANQGSEA. In DNA, the CDR3 is TGCAGCGTTGTTAGTTGGTGGGCCCCCTACAATGAGCAGTTCTTC. It yields the protein CSVVSWWAPYNEQFF.

This clonotype was seen only a few times. The chain combines TRBV7-8 with TRBJ2-1; TRBD2 agrees at 7 bases. CDR3 length equals 15 residues. The V and J ends lost 5 bases and 8 bases, in that order; junction bases with no gene match: 12. The germline V gene encodes CDR1 SGHVS and CDR2 FQNEAQ. The CDR3 protein is CASSLPGLPTDEQFF. CDR3 DNA: TGTGCCAGCAGCCTACCGGGACTACCGACCGATGAGCAGTTCTTC.

To note about this clonotype: Given the absence of the conserved phenylalanine or tryptophan at the CDR3 end, a read error is likely. This sequence joins TRBV11-2 and TRBJ1-1; D unresolved. This CDR3 spans 13 amino acids. The germline CDR1 and CDR2 sequences are SGHAT and FQNNGV. V shed 1 base and J shed 6 bases, with 9 bases lying between them. Written as DNA, the CDR3 is TGTGCCAGCAGCTTAGGTGCTTATGCTGAAGCTTTCTGT. Its translation: CASSLGAYAEAFC.

The chain couples TRBV15 to TRBJ1-1; D uncertain. Per the germline V gene, CDR1 is LNHNV and CDR2 is YYDKDF (reference sequence). Trimming removed 2 bases at V and 5 bases at J, with 15 bases between. This CDR3 comprises 15 residues. The DNA of the CDR3 is TGTGCCACCAGCAGAACCGGGCCCACAAGGACTGAAGCTTTCTTT. Amino acid sequence: CATSRTGPTRTEAFF.

This chain joins TRBV7-8 and TRBJ2-1; the D is unclear. V was cut by 5 bases and J by 7 bases, with 12 bases left in between. Germline V gene sequence: CDR1 SGHVS, CDR2 FQNEAQ. This CDR3 comprises 13 residues. The CDR3 spells CASSIFTWNEQFF. The DNA for the CDR3 is TGTGCCAGCAGCATATTTACGTGGAATGAGCAGTTCTTC. Drawing the rest from reference TRBV7-8 and TRBJ2-1, the complete variable domain is GAGVSQSPRYKVAKRGQDVALRCDPISGHVSLFWYQQALGQGPEFLTYFQNEAQLDKSGLPSDRFFAERPEGSVSTLKIQRTQQEDSAVYLCASSIFTWNEQFFGPGTRLTVL.

J is TRBJ1-4 and V is TRBV7-2; 11 nucleotides agree with TRBD1. With V trimmed by 4 bases and J by 8 bases, 9 bases remained unmatched. Germline assignment: CDR1 SGHTA and CDR2 FQGNSA. The CDR3 is made up of 16 amino acids. CDR3 residues: CASSSVGTGGGEKLFF. The CDR3 DNA is TGTGCCAGCAGCTCCGTCGGGACAGGGGGAGGAGAAAAACTGTTTTTT.

This clonotype was counted ten times or more. V and J are TRBV27 and TRBJ2-3, with no clear D. There are 13 residues in the CDR3. CDR1 is MNHEY and CDR2 is SMNVEV in the germline V gene (reference sequence). Trimming shortened V by 7 bases and J by 4 bases, and 12 bases separated the two germline ends. This chain's CDR3 is CASNPGWPDTQYF. In DNA, the CDR3 is TGTGCCAGCAATCCGGGCTGGCCAGATACGCAGTATTTT.

This clonotype has a single count. J is TRBJ2-6 and V is TRBV12-3 or TRBV12-4; 9 nucleotides line up with TRBD1. The CDR3 is made up of 17 amino acids. Trimming removed 3 bases from V and 0 bases from J; junction bases left unmatched: 3. The CDR3 sequence is CASSLGQGRSGANVLTF. The CDR3, as DNA: TGTGCCAGCAGTTTGGGACAGGGTCGCTCTGGGGCCAACGTCCTGACTTTC.

This clonotype was detected only a few times. The chain carries TRBV10-3 and TRBJ1-6, with D tentatively TRBD1 (6 bases). CDR3 length: 14 amino acids. In germline, CDR1 is ENHRY, CDR2 SYGVKD. Trimming took 6 bases from V and 7 from J, leaving 13 bases between them. This CDR3 reads CAIRSGHGNSPLHF. CDR3 nucleotides: TGTGCCATCAGGTCGGGACACGGGAATTCACCCCTCCACTTT.

This clonotype was seen at least ten times. The V call is TRBV12-3 or TRBV12-4, the J call TRBJ1-6; D is undetermined. V lost 5 bases and J lost 10, with 15 bases in between. The CDR3 totals 14 residues. The CDR3 nucleotides read TGTGCCAGCAGTAGGACCGCCGTCGGGTCACCCCTCCACTTT. Protein sequence: CASSRTAVGSPLHF.

The chain recombines TRBV28 with TRBJ1-5; no clear D gene. Germline CDR1 and CDR2: MDHEN and SYDVKM. Between the trimmed V and J ends, which lost 7 bases and 4 bases, there was a span of 17 bases. This CDR3 is built from 15 residues. CDR3 amino acids: CASTPLPLINQPQHF. The CDR3 DNA is TGTGCCAGCACTCCCCTACCCCTCATTAATCAGCCCCAGCATTTT.

Notes on this clonotype: This may be a read error: a much more frequent sequence differs by one nucleotide. This rearrangement joins TRBV7-2 to TRBJ2-1; D gene ambiguous. Germline values: CDR1 SGHTA, CDR2 FQGNSA. The CDR3 has 12 amino acids. The CDR3 region has the DNA TGTGCCAGCTTTAGGAAGAACAATGAGCAGTGCTTC. Its protein is CASFRKNNEQCF.

As to this clonotype: Here the CDR3 omits its conserved ending phenylalanine or tryptophan, so a read error is the likely source. V is TRBV28 and J is TRBJ2-7; tentatively, D is TRBD2 (5 bases). The germline V gene has CDR1 MDHEN and CDR2 SYDVKM. V was pared by 6 bases and J by 0 bases, with 15 bases between. This CDR3 contains 15 residues. The CDR3 here is CASRGAAASSYEQYL. In nucleotides, the CDR3 is TGTGCCAGCAGGGGAGCAGCCGCCAGCTCCTACGAGCAGTACTTA.